Each of the 4 T cell receptor beta chains below was sequenced from the same sample in a study of T cell responses to AZD1222 COVID-19 vaccine (dated by TCRdb to about 2021). The time point tag for this specimen amounts to: baseline before first vaccination. The library was built by means of the immunoSEQ multiplex PCR assay. TCRdb retrieved this table from immuneACCESS and kept in-frame rearrangements only. Not all clones are present; in checked studies, unresolved V genes account for under half, and no reason is known for the remainder. The sample has fewer than 120,000 clones on record, about nine tenths of them singletons. The ten largest clonotypes hold over 6% of the sample. This material consisted of peripheral blood, taken on day 0 of AZD1222 vaccination. These receptors were taken from an adult in good health.

This sequence joins TRBV30 and TRBJ1-5, with D possibly matching TRBD1 (5 bases). The germline V gene encodes CDR1 GTSNPN and CDR2 SVGIG (reference sequence). Trimming removed 2 bases at V and 6 bases at J, with 8 bases between. The CDR3 runs to 12 residues. CDR3 region: CAWSTGRQPQHF. The CDR3 DNA follows: TGTGCCTGGAGTACGGGACGTCAGCCCCAGCATTTT.

The chain carries TRBV3-1 (or the pseudogene TRBV3-2) and TRBJ1-4; D ambiguous. The germline V gene has CDR1 LGHDT and CDR2 YNNKEL (reference sequence). V was clipped by 4 bases and J by 6 bases, with 12 bases between them. The CDR3 sequence is 14 residues long. CDR3 in DNA: TGTGCCAGCAGCCGACTGGGGTTGGATGAAAAACTGTTTTTT. Protein product: CASSRLGLDEKLFF.

This chain uses TRBV28 with TRBJ1-6; the D gene is possibly TRBD1 (5 bases). The CDR3 is 15 residues long. Germline V gene data show CDR1 as MDHEN and CDR2 as SYDVKM. V was shortened by 6 bases and J by 9 bases, with 18 bases between the two germline ends. The chain's CDR3 is CASSRVQGTISPLHF. The CDR3 region has the DNA TGTGCCAGCAGCCGCGTCCAGGGCACAATTTCACCCCTCCACTTT.

The CDR3 DNA is TGTGCCAGCAGTTACTCGGGGGGCAATCAGCCCCAGCATTTT. It specifies CASSYSGGNQPQHF. The chain recombines TRBV6-5 with TRBJ1-5; D possibly corresponds to TRBD1 (5 bases). This CDR3 comprises 14 residues. Trimming shortened V by 0 bases and J by 2 bases, and 5 bases separated the two germline ends. CDR1 and CDR2 (germline): MNHEY, SVGAGI.